The subject of this entry is one T cell receptor beta chain. Its antigen is unknown. Some clones are missing from TCRdb's copy, which holds only in-frame ones; the method was immunoSEQ multiplex PCR. The profile shows roughly 2.1 million clones, 90% to 95% of them singletons. The entry originates in a study of shared clonotypes between healthy human individuals. Study-wide results and limits: Generation probability values for non-shared clonotypes were lower than those for clonotypes shared by all four donors. Estimated richness was generally greater in naive than memory subsets.

In the naive CD8 group, cells lacked CD45RO and were positively selected for CCR7, so terminally differentiated effector memory CD45RA+ cells were left out. The sample taken for sequencing was naive CD8+ T cells from PBMCs. This TCR came from a man aged 18-30 years in good health. Some clones in this sample may be carry-over from other donors' samples.

The CDR3 spells CASSQLAGGRDEQFF. The CDR3, as DNA: TGCGCCAGCAGTCAACTAGCGGGAGGGAGGGATGAGCAGTTCTTC. J is TRBJ2-1 and V is TRBV10-1, with 13 positions matching TRBD2. CDR1 WNHNN and CDR2 SYGVQD come from the germline V gene (reference sequence). J gave up 8 bases and V 5 bases, and 6 bases lay outside the gene matches. The CDR3 totals 15 residues.